This is a list of T cell receptor beta chains from one sample in a study of blood T cells in healthy people across ages. Using its own MiXCR run on the 5' RACE reads, TCRdb lists one record per CDR3 protein. Of 1.5 million to 2 million distinct CDR3 sequences in the sample, roughly 50% are singletons; the top ten hold around 2.1%. The sequencing sample was made of blood. The source is a woman aged 40 to 50 in good health. Each CDR3 is given with its conserved first and last residue. A D gene is named only where the DNA matches it firmly. The listing skips clone size in some rows; elsewhere it reads once, few, many or a size class.

TRBV20-1,14,many,TRBJ2-3,TRBD2,CSAPSGGFTDTQYF,TGCAGTGCTCCTAGCGGGGGATTCACAGATACGCAGTATTTT
TRBV4-2,16,NA,TRBJ2-3,NA,CASSQNLHDRTDTQYF,TGTGCCAGCAGCCAAAACCTCCACGACAGAACAGATACGCAGTATTTT
TRBV20-1,12,NA,TRBJ1-2,NA,CSAREGVGGYTF,TGCAGTGCTAGAGAAGGGGTTGGAGGCTACACCTTC
TRBV6-1,14,few,TRBJ1-4,NA,CASAKAATNEKLFF,TGTGCCAGCGCCAAAGCTGCAACTAATGAAAAACTGTTTTTT
TRBV20-1,17,NA,TRBJ1-1,NA,CSARDDLLRGMNTEAFF,TGCAGTGCTAGAGATGACCTGTTGAGGGGCATGAACACTGAAGCTTTCTTT
TRBV10-3,16,few,TRBJ2-7,NA,CAISGGHTRGAYEQYF,TGTGCCATCAGTGGAGGTCATACCCGAGGGGCCTACGAGCAGTACTTC
TRBV5-1,14,NA,TRBJ2-5,NA,CASTEGQLKETQYF,TGCGCCAGCACCGAAGGACAGTTAAAAGAGACCCAGTACTTC
TRBV14,17,NA,TRBJ2-6,NA,CASSVPGGVSGANVLTF,TGTGCCAGCAGCGTCCCGGGGGGCGTCTCGGGGGCCAACGTCTTGACTTTC
TRBV4-3,15,NA,TRBJ2-7,TRBD2,CASSPTAGTIYEQYF,TGCGCCAGCAGCCCGACGGCAGGGACTATATACGAGCAGTACTTC
TRBV25-1,15,NA,TRBJ2-5,NA,CASSPPAFNQETQYF,TGTGCCAGCAGTCCGCCCGCCTTCAATCAAGAGACCCAGTACTTC
TRBV7-2,14,NA,TRBJ1-6,NA,CASTVGLNNSPLHF,TGTGCCAGCACGGTCGGGCTGAACAATTCACCCCTCCACTTT
TRBV4-3,17,NA,TRBJ2-3,TRBD1,CASSQVRTGGITDTQYF,TGCGCCAGCAGCCAAGTTCGGACAGGGGGTATCACAGATACGCAGTATTTT
TRBV2,17,NA,TRBJ1-2,TRBD1,CASSGVRGQGTNYGYTF,TGTGCCAGCAGTGGAGTACGGGGACAGGGGACAAACTATGGCTACACCTTC
TRBV10-2,13,NA,TRBJ2-4,TRBD2,CASAAGEGNIQYF,TGCGCCAGTGCCGCGGGGGAGGGGAACATTCAGTACTTC
TRBV20-1,14,NA,TRBJ2-7,NA,CSAIPAYQIYEQYF,TGCAGCGCTATCCCAGCCTACCAAATCTACGAGCAGTACTTC
TRBV20-1,11,once,TRBJ2-5,NA,CSAPLPETQYF,TGCAGTGCACCACTGCCGGAGACCCAGTACTTC
TRBV4-2,17,NA,TRBJ2-1,TRBD2,CASSQVASAGAYNEQFF,TGTGCCAGCAGCCAAGTGGCTTCGGCGGGGGCCTACAATGAGCAGTTCTTC
TRBV28,13,NA,TRBJ2-7,NA,CASSRGTPYEQNF,TGTGCCAGCAGCCGCGGGACTCCCTACGAGCAGAACTTC
TRBV5-6,16,NA,TRBJ2-5,TRBD1,CASSLGRQGIGETQYF,TGTGCCAGCAGCTTGGGAAGACAGGGGATAGGAGAGACCCAGTACTTC
TRBV27,15,NA,TRBJ2-7,TRBD1,CASSFGQGHADEQYF,TGTGCCAGCAGTTTCGGACAGGGACACGCCGACGAGCAGTACTTC
TRBV29-1,12,NA,TRBJ2-7,NA,CSVDPFTYEQYF,TGCAGCGTTGACCCATTCACCTACGAGCAGTACTTC
TRBV12-3/TRBV12-4,15,NA,TRBJ2-5,TRBD1,CASSLTGGKRETQYF,TGTGCCAGCAGTTTAACAGGGGGCAAGAGAGAGACCCAGTACTTC
TRBV27,14,NA,TRBJ2-3,TRBD2,CATSVGSGSDTQYF,TGTGCCACCAGTGTAGGCAGCGGGAGCGATACGCAGTATTTT
TRBV7-9,17,few,TRBJ2-4,TRBD1,CASSKIQGGDGKNIQYF,TGTGCCAGCAGCAAGATACAGGGGGGTGACGGCAAAAACATTCAGTACTTC
TRBV6-5,16,NA,TRBJ2-7,NA,CASSSNGVPSSYEQYF,TGTGCCAGCAGTTCTAACGGGGTCCCAAGCTCCTACGAGCAGTACTTC
TRBV20-1,15,NA,TRBJ1-6,NA,CSARPSRSYNSPLHF,TGCAGTGCTAGACCCTCCCGGTCCTATAATTCACCCCTCCACTTT
TRBV5-1,12,few,TRBJ2-1,NA,CASKPQGNEQFF,TGCGCCAGCAAGCCTCAGGGTAATGAGCAGTTCTTC
TRBV28,16,NA,TRBJ2-3,NA,CASGPGALVYTDTQYF,TGTGCCAGCGGACCCGGCGCCCTAGTTTACACAGATACGCAGTATTTT
TRBV6-2/TRBV6-3,20,NA,TRBJ2-1,TRBD2,CTSSYSIPRKLAGGDNEQFF,TGTACCAGCAGTTACTCGATCCCCAGAAAACTAGCGGGGGGAGACAATGAGCAGTTCTTC
TRBV27,19,NA,TRBJ2-5,TRBD2,CASSFRVGLAGSPSVAQYF,TGTGCCAGCAGTTTTCGGGTGGGACTAGCGGGGTCACCATCGGTGGCCCAGTACTTC
TRBV5-5,18,NA,TRBJ2-3,NA,CASSLKGSGDTSTDTQYF,TGTGCCAGCAGCTTGAAGGGCTCAGGCGATACTAGCACAGATACGCAGTATTTT
TRBV20-1,14,NA,TRBJ1-2,NA,CSAREGLGSIGYTF,TGCAGTGCTAGAGAGGGTTTAGGGTCTATAGGCTACACCTTC
TRBV21-1,17,NA,TRBJ2-7,NA,CASSKIISGGHLYEQYF,TGTGCCAGCAGCAAAATTATAAGCGGGGGGCACCTGTACGAGCAGTACTTC
TRBV6-2/TRBV6-3,12,NA,TRBJ1-1,NA,CASMGDAEEAFF,TGTGCCAGTATGGGGGACGCCGAAGAAGCTTTCTTT
TRBV11-2,17,few,TRBJ2-3,TRBD1,CASTRQGSPSSTDTQYF,TGTGCCAGCACCAGACAGGGGTCTCCTTCTAGCACAGATACGCAGTATTTT
TRBV6-1,17,NA,TRBJ2-5,NA,CASRSLEGGINQETQYF,TGTGCCAGCAGGTCGTTAGAAGGAGGGATTAACCAAGAGACCCAGTACTTC
TRBV20-1,16,NA,TRBJ1-4,TRBD1,CSARTGFPKLNEKLFF,TGCAGTGCTAGGACAGGGTTCCCTAAGTTAAATGAAAAACTGTTTTTT
TRBV7-2,17,NA,TRBJ2-4,NA,CASSLEYRTETKNIQYF,TGTGCCAGCAGCTTAGAATACCGTACAGAGACCAAAAACATTCAGTACTTC
TRBV6-1,15,NA,TRBJ2-5,NA,CASSEGGAMQETQYF,TGTGCCAGCAGTGAAGGGGGAGCCATGCAAGAGACCCAGTACTTC
TRBV29-1,14,few,TRBJ2-5,TRBD2,CSVETVLAMETQYF,TGCAGCGTTGAGACCGTACTAGCGATGGAGACCCAGTACTTC
TRBV27,15,once,TRBJ1-5,NA,CASSLGSDGNQPQHF,TGTGCCAGCAGTCTAGGTAGCGACGGCAATCAGCCCCAGCATTTT
TRBV19,15,NA,TRBJ1-5,TRBD1,CASSFGTDINQPQHF,TGTGCCAGTAGTTTTGGGACAGACATCAATCAGCCCCAGCATTTT
TRBV5-1,15,few,TRBJ2-7,TRBD2,CASSDTSGVTYEQYF,TGCGCCAGCAGCGATACTAGCGGGGTCACCTACGAGCAGTACTTC
TRBV7-2,18,NA,TRBJ2-3,TRBD2,CASSLDISGGASTDTQYF,TGTGCCAGCAGCTTAGATATTAGCGGGGGGGCTAGCACAGATACGCAGTATTTT
TRBV29-1,13,few,TRBJ1-2,TRBD1,CSAMTGALYGYTF,TGCAGCGCCATGACAGGGGCCTTATATGGCTACACCTTC
TRBV2,14,NA,TRBJ1-2,TRBD1,CASSYRGQLYGYTF,TGTGCCAGCAGTTACAGGGGGCAACTTTATGGCTACACCTTC
TRBV6-6,15,NA,TRBJ2-3,TRBD2,CANSYRGSGTDTQYF,TGTGCCAACAGTTATCGCGGGAGCGGTACAGATACGCAGTATTTT
TRBV6-5,14,once,TRBJ1-1,NA,CASSYPGILTEAFF,TGTGCCAGTAGTTATCCAGGGATTCTCACTGAAGCTTTCTTT
TRBV5-5,15,NA,TRBJ2-7,NA,CASSLAVDPIYEQYF,TGTGCCAGCAGCTTGGCGGTAGACCCTATCTACGAGCAGTACTTC
TRBV20-1,16,NA,TRBJ2-3,TRBD2,CSARDQTSGGTDTQYF,TGCAGTGCTAGAGATCAGACTAGCGGGGGAACAGATACGCAGTATTTT
TRBV3-1,14,few,TRBJ2-3,NA,CASSSNKRADTQYF,TGTGCCAGCAGCTCGAACAAGCGGGCAGATACGCAGTATTTT
TRBV4-3,13,NA,TRBJ2-7,NA,CASSQRNGYEQYF,TGCGCCAGCAGCCAACGAAACGGTTACGAGCAGTACTTC
TRBV20-1,10,NA,TRBJ2-7,NA,CSADNYEQYF,TGCAGTGCTGACAACTACGAGCAGTACTTC
TRBV7-9,16,NA,TRBJ2-1,NA,CASNVQGPRNYNEQFF,TGTGCCAGCAATGTCCAGGGGCCCCGAAATTACAATGAGCAGTTCTTC
TRBV15,14,NA,TRBJ1-2,NA,CATSRVAGAAGYTF,TGTGCCACCAGCAGAGTTGCAGGGGCCGCTGGCTACACCTTC
TRBV6-6,11,few,TRBJ1-1,NA,CASRGAVEAFF,TGTGCCAGCAGGGGGGCAGTTGAAGCTTTCTTT
TRBV12-3/TRBV12-4,15,NA,TRBJ2-3,NA,CASSLGGLTTATQYF,TGTGCCAGCAGTTTAGGGGGCCTAACCACAGCTACGCAGTATTTT